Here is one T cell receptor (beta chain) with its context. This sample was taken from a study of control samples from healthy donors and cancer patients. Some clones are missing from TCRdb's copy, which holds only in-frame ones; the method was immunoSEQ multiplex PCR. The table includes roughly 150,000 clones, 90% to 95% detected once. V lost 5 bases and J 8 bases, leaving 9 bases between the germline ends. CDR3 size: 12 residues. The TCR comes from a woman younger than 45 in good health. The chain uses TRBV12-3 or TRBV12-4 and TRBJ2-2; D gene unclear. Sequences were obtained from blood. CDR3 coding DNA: TGTGCCAGCAGTCCCCGGCGTGGGGAGCTGTTTTTT. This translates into CASSPRRGELFF.